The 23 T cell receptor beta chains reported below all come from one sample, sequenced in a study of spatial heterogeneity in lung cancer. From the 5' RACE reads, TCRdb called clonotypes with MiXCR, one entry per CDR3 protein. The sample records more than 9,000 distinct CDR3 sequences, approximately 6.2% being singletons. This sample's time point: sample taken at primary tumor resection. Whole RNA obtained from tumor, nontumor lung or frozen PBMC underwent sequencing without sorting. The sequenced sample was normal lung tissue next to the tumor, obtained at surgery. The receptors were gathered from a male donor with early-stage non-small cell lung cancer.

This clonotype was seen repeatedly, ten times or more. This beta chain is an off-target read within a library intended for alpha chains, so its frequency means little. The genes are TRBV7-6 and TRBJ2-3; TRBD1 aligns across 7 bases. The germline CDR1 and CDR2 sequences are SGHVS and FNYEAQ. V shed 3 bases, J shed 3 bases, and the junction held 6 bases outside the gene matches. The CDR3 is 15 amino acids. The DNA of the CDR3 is TGTGCCAGCAGCTTGTACAACAGGGGAACAGATACGCAGTATTTT. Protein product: CASSLYNRGTDTQYF.

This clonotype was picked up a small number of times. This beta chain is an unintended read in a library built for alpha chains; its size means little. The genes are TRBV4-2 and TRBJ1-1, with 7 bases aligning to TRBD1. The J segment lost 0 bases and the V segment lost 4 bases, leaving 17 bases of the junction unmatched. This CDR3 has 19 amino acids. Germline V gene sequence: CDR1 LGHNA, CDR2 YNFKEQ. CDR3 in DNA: TGTGCCAGCAGCCCTTCCTCACCGGGGCAGGGGGGCATGAACACTGAAGCTTTCTTT. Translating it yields CASSPSSPGQGGMNTEAFF.

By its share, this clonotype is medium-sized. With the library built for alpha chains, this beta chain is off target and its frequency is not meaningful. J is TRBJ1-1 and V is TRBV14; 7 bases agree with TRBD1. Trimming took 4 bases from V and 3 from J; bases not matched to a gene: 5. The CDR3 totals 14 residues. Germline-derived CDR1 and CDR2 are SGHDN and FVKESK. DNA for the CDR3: TGTGCCAGCAGCCCCAGACAGGGTCACACTGAAGCTTTCTTT. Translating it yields CASSPRQGHTEAFF.

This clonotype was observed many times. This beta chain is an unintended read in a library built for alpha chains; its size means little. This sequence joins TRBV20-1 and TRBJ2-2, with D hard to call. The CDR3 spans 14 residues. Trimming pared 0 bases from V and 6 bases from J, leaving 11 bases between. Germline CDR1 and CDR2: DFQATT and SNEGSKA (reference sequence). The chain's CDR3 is CSARDSRTAGELFF. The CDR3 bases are TGCAGTGCTAGAGATAGCAGGACCGCCGGGGAGCTGTTTTTT.

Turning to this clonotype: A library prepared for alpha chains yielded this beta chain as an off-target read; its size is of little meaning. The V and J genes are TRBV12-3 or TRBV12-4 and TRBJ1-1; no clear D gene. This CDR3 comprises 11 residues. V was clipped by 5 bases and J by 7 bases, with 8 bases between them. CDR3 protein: CASSPQNEAFF. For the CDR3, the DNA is TGTGCCAGCAGTCCACAGAATGAAGCTTTCTTT.

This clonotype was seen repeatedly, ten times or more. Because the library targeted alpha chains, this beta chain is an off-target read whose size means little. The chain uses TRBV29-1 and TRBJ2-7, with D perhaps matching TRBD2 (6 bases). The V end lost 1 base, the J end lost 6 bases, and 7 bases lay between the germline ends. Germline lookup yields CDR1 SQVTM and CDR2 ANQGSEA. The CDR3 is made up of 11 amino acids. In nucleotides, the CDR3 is TGCAGCGTTGAAGGGGGGGTCGAGCAGTACTTC. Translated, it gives CSVEGGVEQYF.

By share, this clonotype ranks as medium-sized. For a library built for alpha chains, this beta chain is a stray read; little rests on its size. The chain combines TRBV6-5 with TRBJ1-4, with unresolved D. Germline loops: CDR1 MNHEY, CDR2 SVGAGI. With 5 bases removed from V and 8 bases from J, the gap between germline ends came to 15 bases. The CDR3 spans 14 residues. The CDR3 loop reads CASSPSSKNEKLFF. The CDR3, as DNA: TGTGCCAGCAGTCCCTCCTCGAAGAACGAAAAACTGTTTTTT.

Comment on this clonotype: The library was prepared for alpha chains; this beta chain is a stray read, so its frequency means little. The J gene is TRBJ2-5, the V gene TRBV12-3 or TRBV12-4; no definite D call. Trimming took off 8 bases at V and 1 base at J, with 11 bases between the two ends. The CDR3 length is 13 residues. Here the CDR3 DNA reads TGTGCCAGCGCGTCAGCCCTCCAAGAGACCCAGTACTTC. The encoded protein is CASASALQETQYF.

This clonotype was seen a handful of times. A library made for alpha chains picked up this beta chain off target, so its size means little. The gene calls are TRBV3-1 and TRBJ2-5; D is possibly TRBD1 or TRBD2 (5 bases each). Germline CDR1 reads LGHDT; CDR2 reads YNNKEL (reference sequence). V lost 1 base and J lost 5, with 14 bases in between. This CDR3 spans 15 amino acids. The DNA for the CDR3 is TGTGCCAGCAGCCAAGTCATGGGGGTAGCGGAGACCCAGTACTTC. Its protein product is CASSQVMGVAETQYF.

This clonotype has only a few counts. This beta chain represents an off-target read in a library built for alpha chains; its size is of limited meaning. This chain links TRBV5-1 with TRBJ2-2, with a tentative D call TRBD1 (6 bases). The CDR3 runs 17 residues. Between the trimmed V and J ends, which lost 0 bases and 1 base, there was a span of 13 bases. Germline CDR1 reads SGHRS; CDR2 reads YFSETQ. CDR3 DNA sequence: TGCGCCAGCAGCTTGGTCCAGGGACATATGAACACCGGGGAGCTGTTTTTT. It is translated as CASSLVQGHMNTGELFF.

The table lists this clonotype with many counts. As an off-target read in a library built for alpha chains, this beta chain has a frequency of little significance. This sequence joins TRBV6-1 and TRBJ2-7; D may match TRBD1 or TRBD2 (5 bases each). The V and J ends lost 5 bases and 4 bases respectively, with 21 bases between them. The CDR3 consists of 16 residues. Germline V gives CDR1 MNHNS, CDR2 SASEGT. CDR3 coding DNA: TGTGCCAGCAGTCCCTGGGGCAGAACGGGGTTTTACGAGCAGTACTTC. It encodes CASSPWGRTGFYEQYF.

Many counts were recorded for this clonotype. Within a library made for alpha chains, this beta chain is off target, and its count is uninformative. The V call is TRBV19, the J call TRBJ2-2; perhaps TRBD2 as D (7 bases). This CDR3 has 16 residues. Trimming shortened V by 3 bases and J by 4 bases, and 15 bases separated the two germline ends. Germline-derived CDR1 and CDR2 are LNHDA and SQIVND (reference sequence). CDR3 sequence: CASSIRAGASTGELFF. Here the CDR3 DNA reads TGTGCCAGTAGTATCAGGGCGGGGGCCTCCACCGGGGAGCTGTTTTTT.

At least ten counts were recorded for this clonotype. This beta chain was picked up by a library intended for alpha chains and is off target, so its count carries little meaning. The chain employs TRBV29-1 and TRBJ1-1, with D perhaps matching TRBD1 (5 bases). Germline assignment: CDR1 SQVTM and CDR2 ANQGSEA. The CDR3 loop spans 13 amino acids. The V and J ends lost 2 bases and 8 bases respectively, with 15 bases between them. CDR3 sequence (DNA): TGCAGCGTTGAACGGTCGGCAGGGAGAGAAGCTTTCTTT. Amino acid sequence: CSVERSAGREAFF.

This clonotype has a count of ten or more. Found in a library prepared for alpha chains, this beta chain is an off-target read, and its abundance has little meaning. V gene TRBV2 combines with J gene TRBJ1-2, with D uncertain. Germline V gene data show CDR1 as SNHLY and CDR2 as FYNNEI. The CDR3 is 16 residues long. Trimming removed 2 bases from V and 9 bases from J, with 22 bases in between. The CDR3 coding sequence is TGTGCCAGCAGTGAAACGGAGGGCTATGTCAGTTCTAGCTACACCTTC. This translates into CASSETEGYVSSSYTF.

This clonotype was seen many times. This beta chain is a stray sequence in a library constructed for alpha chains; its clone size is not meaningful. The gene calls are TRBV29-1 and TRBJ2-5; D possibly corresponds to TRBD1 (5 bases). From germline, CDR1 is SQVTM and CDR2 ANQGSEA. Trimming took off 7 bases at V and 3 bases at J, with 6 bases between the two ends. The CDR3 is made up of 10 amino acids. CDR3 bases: TGCAGCGCAGGGAAAGAGACCCAGTACTTC. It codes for CSAGKETQYF.

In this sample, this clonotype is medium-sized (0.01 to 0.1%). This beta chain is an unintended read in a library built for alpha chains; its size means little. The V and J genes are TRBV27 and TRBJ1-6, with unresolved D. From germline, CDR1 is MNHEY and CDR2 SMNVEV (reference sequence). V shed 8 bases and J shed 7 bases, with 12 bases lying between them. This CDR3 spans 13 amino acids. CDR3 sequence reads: CASRWTGNSPLHF. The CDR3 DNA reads TGTGCCAGCCGTTGGACGGGAAATTCACCCCTCCACTTT.

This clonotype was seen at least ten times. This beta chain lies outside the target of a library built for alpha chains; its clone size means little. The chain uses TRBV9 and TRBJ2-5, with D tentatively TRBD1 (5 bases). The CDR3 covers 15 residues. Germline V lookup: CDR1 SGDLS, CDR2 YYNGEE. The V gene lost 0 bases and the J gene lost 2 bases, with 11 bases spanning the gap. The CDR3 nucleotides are TGTGCCAGCAGCGTAGGGGGCCGACGGCAAGAGACCCAGTACTTC. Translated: CASSVGGRRQETQYF.

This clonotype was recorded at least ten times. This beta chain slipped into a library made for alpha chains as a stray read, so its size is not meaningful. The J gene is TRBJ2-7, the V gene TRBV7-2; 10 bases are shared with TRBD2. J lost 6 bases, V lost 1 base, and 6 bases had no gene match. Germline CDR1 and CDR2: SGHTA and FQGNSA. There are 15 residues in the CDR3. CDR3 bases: TGTGCCAGCAGCTTAGGAGCTAGCGGGAGCCTCGAGCAGTACTTC. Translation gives CASSLGASGSLEQYF. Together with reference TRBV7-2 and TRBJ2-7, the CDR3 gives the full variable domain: GAGVSQSPSNKVTEKGKDVELRCDPISGHTALYWYRQSLGQGLEFLIYFQGNSAPDKSGLPSDRFSAERTGGSVSTLTIQRTQQEDSAVYLCASSLGASGSLEQYFGPGTRLTVT.

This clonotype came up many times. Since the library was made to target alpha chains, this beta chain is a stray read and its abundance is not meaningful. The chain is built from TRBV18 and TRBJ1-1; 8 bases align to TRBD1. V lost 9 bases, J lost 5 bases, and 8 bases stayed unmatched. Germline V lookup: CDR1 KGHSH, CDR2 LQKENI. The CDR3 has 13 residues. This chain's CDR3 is CASLAGGGTEAFF. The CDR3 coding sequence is TGTGCCAGTTTGGCAGGGGGCGGAACTGAAGCTTTCTTT.

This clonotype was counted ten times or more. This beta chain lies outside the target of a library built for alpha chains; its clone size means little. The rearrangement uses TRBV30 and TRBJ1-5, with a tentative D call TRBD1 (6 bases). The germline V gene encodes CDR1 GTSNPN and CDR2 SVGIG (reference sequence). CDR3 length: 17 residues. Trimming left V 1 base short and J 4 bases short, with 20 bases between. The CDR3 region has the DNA TGTGCCTGGAGTGGCCCCGGGGGCCGGATGAGGAATCAGCCCCAGCATTTT. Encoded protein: CAWSGPGGRMRNQPQHF.

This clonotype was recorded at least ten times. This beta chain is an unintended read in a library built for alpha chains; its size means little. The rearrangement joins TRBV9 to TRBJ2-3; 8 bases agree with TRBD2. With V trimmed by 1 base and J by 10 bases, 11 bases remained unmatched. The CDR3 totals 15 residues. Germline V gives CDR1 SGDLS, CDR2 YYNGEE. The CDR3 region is CASSVSGTRGSPQYF. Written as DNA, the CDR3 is TGTGCCAGCAGCGTAAGTGGGACTAGAGGGTCTCCGCAGTATTTT. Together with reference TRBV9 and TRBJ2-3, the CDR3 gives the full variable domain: DSGVTQTPKHLITATGQRVTLRCSPRSGDLSVYWYQQSLDQGLQFLIQYYNGEERAKGNILERFSAQQFPDLHSELNLSSLELGDSALYFCASSVSGTRGSPQYFGPGTRLTVL.

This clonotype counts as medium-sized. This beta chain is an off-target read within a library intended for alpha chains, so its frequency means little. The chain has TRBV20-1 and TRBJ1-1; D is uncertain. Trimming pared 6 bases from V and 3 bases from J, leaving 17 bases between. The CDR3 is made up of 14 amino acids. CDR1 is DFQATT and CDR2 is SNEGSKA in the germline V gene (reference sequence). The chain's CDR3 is CSAFEWGRDTEAFF. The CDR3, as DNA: TGCAGTGCATTCGAATGGGGTCGAGACACTGAAGCTTTCTTT.

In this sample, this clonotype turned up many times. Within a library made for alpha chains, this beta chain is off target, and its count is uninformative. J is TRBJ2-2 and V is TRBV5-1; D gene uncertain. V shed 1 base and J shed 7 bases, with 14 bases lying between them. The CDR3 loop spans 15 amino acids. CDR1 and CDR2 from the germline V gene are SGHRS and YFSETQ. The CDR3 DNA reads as TGCGCCAGCAGCTTGAACCTTGCGGCTCTCGGGGAGCTGTTTTTT. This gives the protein CASSLNLAALGELFF.